A single sample gave rise to the 22 T cell receptor beta chains below, sequenced in a study of cytomegalovirus exposure and HLA in healthy donors. The PCR used 60 Vbeta and 13 Jbeta primers. Sequencing used immunoSEQ multiplex PCR; TCRdb keeps in-frame clones, though not all of them. The data hold over 150,000 clones, with about 71% observed a single time. The sequenced material came from PBMCs. These receptors originate from a woman aged 40 to 50 in good health and CMV-seropositive.

CDR3 coding DNA: TGTGCCAGCAGCTTGTTACAGAAATTAAGTGAGCAGTTCTTC. Protein product: CASSLLQKLSEQFF. The V call is TRBV5-6, the J call TRBJ2-1; unclear D gene. Germline assignment: CDR1 SGHDT and CDR2 YYEEEE. The V end was cut by 1 base, the J end by 9 bases, with 14 bases between. The CDR3 is 14 residues long.

The chain couples TRBV4-1 to TRBJ1-2, with D possibly being TRBD1 (6 bases). V lost 0 bases and J lost 7, with 12 bases in between. The CDR3 length is 14 residues. The germline V gene encodes CDR1 MGHRA and CDR2 YSYEKL. The CDR3 bases are TGCGCCAGCAGCCAAGAAAATGCAGGGGTTGGCTACACCTTC. Its protein product is CASSQENAGVGYTF.

This clone was found a few times. The CDR3 DNA reads as TGTGCCTCGTTAAGAGGGTGCTCTGGAAACACCATATATTTT. Protein: CASLRGCSGNTIYF. This sequence joins TRBV30 and TRBJ1-3, with D uncertain. V shed 7 bases and J shed 0 bases, with 13 bases lying between them. Germline values: CDR1 GTSNPN, CDR2 SVGIG (reference sequence). The length of the CDR3 is 14 residues.

This chain links TRBV5-4 with TRBJ2-3; 9 nucleotides line up with TRBD2. Germline V gene data show CDR1 as SGHNT and CDR2 as YYREEE (reference sequence). The CDR3 loop spans 15 amino acids. After removal of 4 bases from V and 0 bases from J, the junction contained 3 bases not matched to a gene. CDR3 amino acids: CASSSGGSSTDTQYF. CDR3 nucleotides: TGTGCCAGCAGCAGCGGGGGGTCTAGCACAGATACGCAGTATTTT.

This chain connects TRBV6-5 to TRBJ1-6, with 10 bases matching TRBD1. The CDR3 is 16 residues long. Per the germline V gene, CDR1 is MNHEY and CDR2 is SVGAGI. V lost 0 bases, J lost 8 bases, and 4 bases stayed unmatched. The CDR3 here is CASSYSPGTGDSPLHF. The CDR3 DNA is TGTGCCAGCAGTTACTCTCCCGGGACAGGGGATTCACCCCTCCACTTT.

The rearrangement joins TRBV10-3 to TRBJ1-1; D not certain. Trimming removed 0 bases at V and 1 base at J, with 9 bases between. Germline CDR1 and CDR2: ENHRY and SYGVKD. This CDR3 has 15 amino acids. In DNA form, the CDR3 reads TGTGCCATCAGTGAGTCCGGGGTAGGGAACACTGAAGCTTTCTTT. As protein: CAISESGVGNTEAFF.

The chain employs TRBV28 and TRBJ1-4; weak D call: TRBD1 (6 bases). V was trimmed by 5 bases and J by 10 bases, leaving 17 bases between them. The CDR3 runs to 14 residues. Per the germline V gene, CDR1 is MDHEN and CDR2 is SYDVKM. This CDR3 reads CASSIGQRTGKLFF. CDR3 coding DNA: TGTGCCAGCAGTATCGGACAGCGGACGGGAAAACTGTTTTTT.

The V gene is TRBV5-6, the J gene TRBJ2-2; TRBD2 might be the D (6 bases). Deletions cut 3 bases from V and 10 bases from J, with 7 bases between. In germline, CDR1 is SGHDT, CDR2 YYEEEE. The CDR3 extends over 11 amino acids. The CDR3 DNA is TGTGCCAGCAGCTCGGGAGAGGAGCTGTTTTTT. Translation: CASSSGEELFF.

In this sample, this clone turned up a few times. This rearrangement joins TRBV5-4 to TRBJ1-3; tentatively, D is TRBD1 (5 bases). From germline, CDR1 is SGHNT and CDR2 YYREEE (reference sequence). CDR3 length: 14 amino acids. Deletions cut 4 bases from V and 2 bases from J, with 10 bases between. The CDR3, as DNA: TGTGCCAGCAGCCCCGGAGGGGCTGGAAACACCATATATTTT. Its protein product is CASSPGGAGNTIYF.

This chain links TRBV5-1 with TRBJ2-6; D remains unclear. From germline, CDR1 is SGHRS and CDR2 YFSETQ. The CDR3 loop spans 14 amino acids. The germline V and J ends were trimmed by 7 bases and 0 bases, with 8 bases remaining between them. The CDR3 DNA follows: TGCGCCAGCTTAGCTAGCTCTGGGGCCAACGTCCTGACTTTC. Amino acids: CASLASSGANVLTF.

Worth noting for this clone: At one end, the junction sequence differs from germline, possibly due to a read error. The chain joins TRBV28 to TRBJ1-2; tentatively, D is TRBD1 (5 bases). This CDR3 has 15 amino acids. Per the germline V gene, CDR1 is MDHEN and CDR2 is SYDVKM. The CDR3 region is CASTPGGSDNYGYPF. Written as DNA, the CDR3 is TGTGCCAGCACCCCGGGGGGGTCGGATAACTATGGCTACCCCTTC.

The chain has TRBV7-9 and TRBJ2-7; no definite D call. Germline values: CDR1 SEHNR, CDR2 FQNEAQ (reference sequence). The CDR3 covers 13 residues. V was pared by 3 bases and J by 0 bases, with 6 bases between. The CDR3 region is CASSFSGSYEQYF. The CDR3 nucleotides are TGTGCCAGCAGCTTTTCGGGCTCCTACGAGCAGTACTTC.

This chain connects TRBV6-1 to TRBJ1-2, with TRBD1 matching 7 bases. This CDR3 has 15 amino acids. Germline CDR1 MNHNS, CDR2 SASEGT. V shed 11 bases, J shed 0 bases, and the junction held 12 bases outside the gene matches. CDR3 protein: CAGEEGTAANYGYTF. The CDR3 bases are TGTGCCGGGGAAGAAGGGACAGCTGCTAACTATGGCTACACCTTC.

The chain links TRBV5-6 to TRBJ2-5; 7 nucleotides align to TRBD1. Judging by the DNA end, TRBJ2-7 fits better; the J call may be wrong. This CDR3 is 16 amino acids long. The V gene's germline CDR1 is SGHDT and CDR2 YYEEEE. Here the CDR3 reads CASSPLQGSSSYEQYF. The CDR3 coding sequence is TGTGCCAGCAGCCCTTTACAGGGGTCGAGCTCCTACGAGCAGTACTTC.

This clone was seen a handful of times. The chain recombines TRBV5-6 with TRBJ2-1, with TRBD2 matching over 10 bases. CDR3 length equals 16 residues. Germline CDR1 is SGHDT and CDR2 is YYEEEE. The V segment lost 4 bases and the J segment 3 bases; nucleotides outside the gene matches: 7. CDR3 residues: CASSRNSGRYYNEQFF. CDR3 DNA sequence: TGTGCCAGCAGCCGAAATAGCGGGAGGTACTACAATGAGCAGTTCTTC.

The chain combines TRBV5-1 with TRBJ2-7, with 7 bases identical to TRBD1. CDR1 and CDR2 from the germline V gene are SGHRS and YFSETQ. V lost 0 bases to trimming and J lost 4 bases; unmatched junction nucleotides: 4. This CDR3 has 14 residues. Here the CDR3 reads CASSLGDSSYEQYF. The CDR3 coding sequence is TGCGCCAGCAGCTTGGGGGACAGCTCTTACGAGCAGTACTTC.

The chain joins TRBV6-6 to TRBJ2-2; 8 bases align to TRBD1. V was pared by 4 bases and J by 3 bases, with 4 bases of the junction left unmatched. The CDR3 sequence is 15 residues long. Germline CDR1 is MNHNY and CDR2 is SVGAGI (reference sequence). CDR3 loop: CASSFTGGDTGELFF. The DNA of the CDR3 is TGTGCCAGCAGTTTCACAGGGGGAGACACCGGGGAGCTGTTTTTT.

The chain couples TRBV28 to TRBJ1-2, with TRBD1 as a possible D gene (5 bases). CDR3 length equals 14 residues. V lost 4 bases and J lost 8, with 17 bases in between. Germline V gene sequence: CDR1 MDHEN, CDR2 SYDVKM. The DNA of the CDR3 is TGTGCCAGCAGTTCCGCCCAGGGTATCAAGGGCTACACCTTC. Protein: CASSSAQGIKGYTF.

This chain uses TRBV6-1 with TRBJ1-5; maybe TRBD1 (5 bases). Germline V lookup: CDR1 MNHNS, CDR2 SASEGT. Trimming took off 6 bases at V and 0 bases at J, with 12 bases between the two ends. CDR3 size: 15 residues. CDR3 protein: CASRNAGPSNQPQHF. CDR3 sequence (DNA): TGTGCCAGCAGGAACGCGGGGCCTAGCAATCAGCCCCAGCATTTT.

The rearrangement links TRBV6-1 to TRBJ2-7; D remains unclear. The CDR3 length is 14 residues. V shed 4 bases and J shed 3 bases, with 13 bases lying between them. Germline CDR1 MNHNS, CDR2 SASEGT. In DNA form, the CDR3 reads TGTGCCAGCAGTGCCTTGAGACTCTACTACGAGCAGTACTTC. This gives the protein CASSALRLYYEQYF.

The CDR3 here is CASSRSGTAYEQYF. The DNA of the CDR3 is TGTGCCAGCAGCCGGTCTGGGACAGCGTACGAGCAGTACTTC. The J gene is TRBJ2-7, the V gene TRBV5-4; TRBD1 matches 7 bases. Germline trimming cut 4 bases from V and 4 bases from J; bases unmatched to any gene: 8. This CDR3 region has 14 residues. Germline V gene sequence: CDR1 SGHNT, CDR2 YYREEE (reference sequence). Full variable domain (outside the CDR3, taken from reference TRBV5-4 and TRBJ2-7): ETGVTQSPTHLIKTRGQQVTLRCSSQSGHNTVSWYQQALGQGPQFIFQYYREEENGRGNFPPRFSGLQFPNYSSELNVNALELDDSALYLCASSRSGTAYEQYFGPGTRLTVT.

This clone was recorded only once. The V and J genes are TRBV14 and TRBJ2-1; D uncertain. There are 15 residues in the CDR3. Trimming shortened V by 3 bases and J by 5 bases, and 14 bases separated the two germline ends. Per the germline V gene, CDR1 is SGHDN and CDR2 is FVKESK. As DNA, the CDR3 is TGTGCCAGCAGCCACTTCGGGTCTCGGAACAATGAGCAGTTCTTC. This sequence encodes CASSHFGSRNNEQFF. Filled out from reference TRBV14 and TRBJ2-1, the complete variable domain reads EAGVTQFPSHSVIEKGQTVTLRCDPISGHDNLYWYRRVMGKEIKFLLHFVKESKQDESGMPNNRFLAERTGGTYSTLKVQPAELEDSGVYFCASSHFGSRNNEQFFGPGTRLTVL.